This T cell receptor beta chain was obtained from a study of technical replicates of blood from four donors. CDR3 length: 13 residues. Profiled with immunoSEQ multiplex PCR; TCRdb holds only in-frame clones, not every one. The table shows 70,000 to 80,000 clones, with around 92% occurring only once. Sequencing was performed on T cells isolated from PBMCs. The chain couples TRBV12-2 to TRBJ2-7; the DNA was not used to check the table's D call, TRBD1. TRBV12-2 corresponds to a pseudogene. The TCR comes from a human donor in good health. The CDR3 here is CASRLAHPYEQYF. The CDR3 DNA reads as TGTGCAAGTCGCCTAGCACACCCCTACGAGCAGTACTTC.